These 30 T cell receptor beta chains were sequenced from one sample in a study of CD8 T cells in Susac syndrome. Roughly 0.45 to 1 ug RNA was reverse transcribed with random hexamers. MiXCR, applied by TCRdb to the immunoSEQ multiplex PCR reads, yields one record per CDR3 protein. Here the sample spans approximately 170,000 distinct CDR3 sequences, around 94% being singletons. The sample was CD4+ T cells from PBMCs. Receptors originate from a human donor with multiple sclerosis.

V usage is TRBV6-2 or TRBV6-3 and J usage is TRBJ1-1, with no clear D. The CDR3 contains 12 residues. Germline V lookup: CDR1 MNHEY, CDR2 SVGEGT. Trimming left V 3 bases short and J 11 bases short, with 13 bases between. Here the CDR3 DNA reads TGTGCCAGCAGTTATGGGCCGGGTCGGGCTTTCTTT. Encoded protein: CASSYGPGRAFF.

CDR3 protein: CASSSKRAAEQFF. The CDR3 DNA reads as TGTGCCAGCAGCTCGAAACGGGCGGCCGAGCAGTTCTTC. The chain joins TRBV11-2 to TRBJ2-1, with D unresolved. Trimming stripped 4 bases from V and 10 bases from J, with 14 bases between. Germline values: CDR1 SGHAT, CDR2 FQNNGV. There are 13 residues in the CDR3.

This clonotype was observed a single time. V usage is TRBV20-1 and J usage is TRBJ1-5, with 10 bases fitting TRBD1. Germline V CDR1 and CDR2: DFQATT, SNEGSKA (reference sequence). The CDR3 totals 13 residues. V trimming: 6 bases; J trimming: 5 bases; junction bases outside the gene matches: 4. In DNA, the CDR3 is TGCAGTGCCTCCGGGACAGGGGATCAGCCCCAGCATTTT. Protein product: CSASGTGDQPQHF.

V and J are TRBV29-1 and TRBJ2-1; the D gene is possibly TRBD1 (6 bases). Trimming shortened V by 1 base and J by 5 bases, and 15 bases separated the two germline ends. This CDR3 spans 15 amino acids. The germline V gene encodes CDR1 SQVTM and CDR2 ANQGSEA. The CDR3 DNA reads as TGCAGCGTTGAAGGGCGGCAGGGGTGGGACAATGAGCAGTTCTTC. It is translated as CSVEGRQGWDNEQFF.

The chain has TRBV12-3 or TRBV12-4 and TRBJ1-1; TRBD1 is a possible D gene (6 bases). The CDR3 sequence is 14 residues long. V gave up 6 bases and J gave up 2 bases, with 13 bases separating them. The CDR3 here is CASSFGQPNTEAFF. The CDR3 nucleotides are TGTGCCAGCAGCTTCGGACAGCCAAACACTGAAGCTTTCTTT.

The rearrangement uses TRBV27 and TRBJ2-7; 7 positions match TRBD1. V was clipped by 6 bases and J by 2 bases; unmatched bases: 7. Germline CDR1 reads MNHEY; CDR2 reads SMNVEV (reference sequence). This CDR3 has 14 amino acids. The CDR3 here is CASSKQGWAYEQYF. In DNA form, the CDR3 reads TGTGCCAGCAGCAAACAGGGGTGGGCCTACGAGCAGTACTTC.

This clonotype was observed a single time. This chain joins TRBV4-1 and TRBJ1-1; TRBD1 might be the D (6 bases). This CDR3 is 19 amino acids long. The germline V gene has CDR1 MGHRA and CDR2 YSYEKL. V was pared by 1 base and J by 1 base, with 22 bases between. Here the CDR3 DNA reads TGCGCCAGCAGCCAAGTCGGAGGACAGTTTTTTCGTGGGAACACTGAAGCTTTCTTT. Protein product: CASSQVGGQFFRGNTEAFF.

The rearrangement links TRBV28 to TRBJ1-2; no clear D gene. In germline, CDR1 is MDHEN, CDR2 SYDVKM. Trimming cost V 4 bases and J 4 bases, with 13 bases left between them. CDR3 length equals 14 residues. The CDR3 loop is CASSSHPSGYGYTF. The DNA for the CDR3 is TGTGCCAGCAGTTCCCATCCATCTGGCTATGGCTACACCTTC.

The chain links TRBV7-9 to TRBJ1-2; D remains unclear. V was pared by 8 bases and J by 5 bases, with 12 bases between. Germline V gives CDR1 SEHNR, CDR2 FQNEAQ (reference sequence). The CDR3 runs 12 residues. This chain's CDR3 is CASGAGIYGYTF. The CDR3 nucleotides read TGTGCCAGCGGCGCGGGGATTTATGGCTACACCTTC.

This clonotype is a singleton in its sample. This chain connects TRBV30 to TRBJ2-5; no definite D call. With 3 bases removed from V and 7 bases from J, the gap between germline ends came to 15 bases. The CDR3 spans 13 residues. Germline V gene data show CDR1 as GTSNPN and CDR2 as SVGIG (reference sequence). CDR3 nucleotides: TGTGCCTGGAGAAAGACCGACTCGGGGACCCAGTACTTC. Translated: CAWRKTDSGTQYF.

The chain employs TRBV12-3 or TRBV12-4 and TRBJ2-2, with TRBD1 as a possible D gene (5 bases). V was pared by 6 bases and J by 7 bases, with 9 bases between. This CDR3 has 12 amino acids. The DNA of the CDR3 is TGTGCCAGCAGGGGGCTCGGCGGGGAGCTGTTTTTT. This codes for CASRGLGGELFF.

V usage is TRBV28 and J usage is TRBJ2-4, with D possibly TRBD2 on 5 matching bases. The V gene's germline CDR1 is MDHEN and CDR2 SYDVKM. The CDR3 length is 13 residues. V lost 8 bases and J 6 bases, leaving 14 bases between the germline ends. The CDR3 sequence is CASCLGEGNIQYF. CDR3 sequence (DNA): TGTGCCAGCTGCCTCGGGGAAGGAAACATTCAGTACTTC.

Only a few counts were recorded for this clonotype. The chain is built from TRBV5-1 and TRBJ2-5; TRBD2 aligns across 10 bases. Germline lookup yields CDR1 SGHRS and CDR2 YFSETQ. Trimming removed 0 bases from V and 5 bases from J; junction bases left unmatched: 4. CDR3 length equals 15 residues. CDR3 nucleotides: TGCGCCAGCAGCTTGGCCGGGACTAGCGAGGAGACCCAGTACTTC. This sequence encodes CASSLAGTSEETQYF.

The chain recombines TRBV18 with TRBJ2-5; 7 bases match TRBD1. This CDR3 comprises 14 residues. In germline, CDR1 is KGHSH, CDR2 LQKENI. The V gene end was trimmed by 5 bases and the J gene end by 4 bases; junction bases not matched to a gene: 7. CDR3 amino acids: CASSSRQGPETQYF. The CDR3 DNA sequence: TGTGCCAGCTCATCCCGACAGGGACCAGAGACCCAGTACTTC.

The genes are TRBV7-2 and TRBJ2-5, with a weak D call TRBD1 (5 bases). In germline, CDR1 is SGHTA, CDR2 FQGNSA. The CDR3 is 14 amino acids. The ends were cut back, 0 bases at V and 1 base at J, with 6 bases in the middle. The CDR3 protein is CASSLAGLQETQYF. DNA of the CDR3: TGTGCCAGCAGCTTAGCGGGGCTCCAAGAGACCCAGTACTTC.

This chain links TRBV7-2 with TRBJ1-1; D is unclear. Between the trimmed V and J ends, which lost 7 bases and 7 bases, there was a span of 10 bases. The CDR3 runs to 11 residues. Per germline, CDR1 SGHTA and CDR2 FQGNSA. This chain's CDR3 is CASTNIGEAFF. The DNA of the CDR3 is TGTGCCAGCACCAACATCGGTGAAGCTTTCTTT. The full variable domain, with the rest looked up from reference TRBV7-2 and TRBJ1-1, is GAGVSQSPSNKVTEKGKDVELRCDPISGHTALYWYRQSLGQGLEFLIYFQGNSAPDKSGLPSDRFSAERTGGSVSTLTIQRTQQEDSAVYLCASTNIGEAFFGQGTRLTVV.

This chain uses TRBV19 with TRBJ1-1, with 9 bases that match TRBD1. CDR1 LNHDA and CDR2 SQIVND come from the germline V gene (reference sequence). The length of the CDR3 is 16 residues. V trimming: 5 bases; J trimming: 4 bases; junction bases outside the gene matches: 11. CDR3 loop: CASSDTGGRMGTEAFF. The CDR3 DNA reads as TGTGCCAGTAGTGACACAGGGGGCAGGATGGGCACTGAAGCTTTCTTT.

The chain links TRBV10-2 to TRBJ2-1; 10 bases are a match to TRBD2. CDR1 WSHSY and CDR2 SAAADI come from the germline V gene. The V gene end was trimmed by 7 bases and the J gene end by 8 bases; junction bases not matched to a gene: 11. The CDR3 sequence is 15 residues long. The CDR3 sequence is CASTHTSGTGHEQFF. The CDR3 DNA reads as TGCGCCAGCACTCATACTAGCGGGACTGGACATGAGCAGTTCTTC.

V is TRBV20-1 and J is TRBJ1-1; perhaps TRBD1 as D (6 bases). There are 15 residues in the CDR3. Looked up from germline, CDR1 is DFQATT and CDR2 is SNEGSKA (reference sequence). V was pared by 2 bases and J by 0 bases, with 13 bases between. The CDR3 nucleotides are TGCAGTGCTAGAAATTGGGGGGGCATGAACACTGAAGCTTTCTTT. It translates to CSARNWGGMNTEAFF.

V gene TRBV10-3 combines with J gene TRBJ2-3; D gene uncertain. This CDR3 comprises 13 residues. Germline CDR1 ENHRY, CDR2 SYGVKD. V shed 10 bases and J shed 2 bases, with 13 bases lying between them. This chain's CDR3 is CATKTENTDTQYF. The CDR3 DNA reads as TGTGCCACTAAGACGGAAAACACAGATACGCAGTATTTT.

In its sample, this clonotype was seen a few times. V usage is TRBV12-3 or TRBV12-4 and J usage is TRBJ2-1, with 11 nucleotides matching TRBD2. The CDR3 consists of 15 residues. V gave up 5 bases and J gave up 2 bases; unmatched junction bases: 2. The CDR3 loop reads CASSPTSGAYNEQFF. The CDR3 DNA is TGTGCCAGCAGTCCGACTAGCGGGGCCTACAATGAGCAGTTCTTC.

The count of this clonotype is one. This chain links TRBV6-2 or TRBV6-3 with TRBJ2-7; TRBD1 is a possible D gene (6 bases). This CDR3 region has 11 residues. Trimming left V 8 bases short and J 6 bases short, with 11 bases between. Germline V gene lookup returns CDR1 MNHEY and CDR2 SVGEGT. CDR3 amino acids: CASGQYLEQYF. The CDR3 bases are TGTGCCAGCGGACAGTACCTCGAGCAGTACTTC.

This clonotype was detected only once. The chain recombines TRBV7-9 with TRBJ2-1, with TRBD2 matching over 8 bases. The CDR3 runs to 14 residues. The trim removed 4 bases at V and 2 bases at J, leaving 1 base unmatched. In germline, CDR1 is SEHNR, CDR2 FQNEAQ (reference sequence). The CDR3 DNA reads TGTGCCAGCAGCTCTAGCGGGCCCTACAATGAGCAGTTCTTC. Encoded protein: CASSSSGPYNEQFF.

The chain combines TRBV6-6 with TRBJ1-4; D is unresolved. V shed 7 bases and J shed 0 bases, with 6 bases lying between them. The CDR3 sequence is 13 residues long. From germline, CDR1 is MNHNY and CDR2 SVGAGI (reference sequence). In DNA, the CDR3 is TGTGCCAGCACACAGACAACTAATGAAAAACTGTTTTTT. It yields the protein CASTQTTNEKLFF.

The rearrangement joins TRBV6-2 or TRBV6-3 to TRBJ2-1; TRBD2 matches 7 bases. Germline values: CDR1 MNHEY, CDR2 SVGEGT. Trimming cost V 6 bases and J 0 bases; bases outside gene matches: 2. The CDR3 runs to 14 residues. The CDR3 DNA follows: TGTGCCAGCAGAGGGGACTACTCCTACAATGAGCAGTTCTTC. Encoded protein: CASRGDYSYNEQFF.

V is TRBV29-1 and J is TRBJ1-2; D gene uncertain. Trimming pared 0 bases from V and 2 bases from J, leaving 4 bases between. Germline assignment: CDR1 SQVTM and CDR2 ANQGSEA. The CDR3 totals 12 residues. The CDR3 bases are TGCAGCGTTGAAGACGGAAACTATGGCTACACCTTC. Its translation is CSVEDGNYGYTF.

Points on this clonotype: At one end the junction does not follow the germline gene, possibly because of a read error. The CDR3 DNA follows: TGCGCCAGCACCTTGGGACAGACGAACACTGAAGCTTTCTTT. It translates to CASTLGQTNTEAFF. V usage is TRBV5-1 and J usage is TRBJ1-1; TRBD1 aligns across 7 bases. Germline CDR1 reads SGHRS; CDR2 reads YFSETQ. This CDR3 has 14 residues. Together with reference TRBV5-1 and TRBJ1-1, the CDR3 gives the full variable domain: KAGVTQTPRYLIKTRGQQVTLSCSPISGHRSVSWYQQTPGQGLQFLFEYFSETQRNKGNFPGRFSGRQFSNSRSEMNVSTLELGDSALYLCASTLGQTNTEAFFGQGTRLTVV.

The chain recombines TRBV6-5 with TRBJ2-6; TRBD2 might be the D (5 bases). Trimming cost V 7 bases and J 4 bases, with 8 bases left between them. CDR1 MNHEY and CDR2 SVGAGI come from the germline V gene. The length of the CDR3 is 13 residues. CDR3 sequence reads: CASTEAGANVLTF. The CDR3 nucleotides are TGTGCCAGCACGGAGGCCGGGGCCAACGTCCTGACTTTC.

The chain carries TRBV30 and TRBJ2-3; D gene ambiguous. The V end lost 2 bases, the J end lost 9 bases, and 9 bases lay between the germline ends. The CDR3 spans 11 residues. CDR1 and CDR2 (germline): GTSNPN, SVGIG (reference sequence). CDR3 sequence: CAWSWAETQYF. CDR3 nucleotide sequence: TGTGCCTGGAGTTGGGCTGAGACGCAGTATTTT.

The chain carries TRBV20-1 and TRBJ2-7; TRBD1 might be the D (6 bases). CDR1 and CDR2 from the germline V gene are DFQATT and SNEGSKA (reference sequence). CDR3 length: 13 residues. V lost 6 bases and J 0 bases, leaving 12 bases between the germline ends. The CDR3 nucleotides are TGCAGTGCCGAGACAGGAAGCTCCTACGAGCAGTACTTC. It yields the protein CSAETGSSYEQYF.